The source of this T cell receptor (beta chain) is a study of PD-L1 blockade in urothelial cancer. Study-level information: Analyses used blood from 3 weeks (second dose) and 6 weeks after treatment start. Each blood sample yielded a median of roughly 150,000 T cells.

The time point here: peripheral blood 6 weeks after treatment start. Produced via immunoSEQ multiplex PCR; TCRdb's table is partial and in-frame only. Of more than 35,000 clones detected, about four fifths appear once; the ten largest clones hold about 13%. The CDR3 runs 14 residues. Germline-derived CDR1 and CDR2 are SGHNT and YYREEE (reference sequence). The V and J ends lost 9 bases and 4 bases, in that order; junction bases with no gene match: 6. The TCR comes from a man aged 60 to 69 with urothelial cancer. This specimen was PBMCs, taken around atezolizumab (anti-PD-L1) treatment. The rearrangement links TRBV5-4 to TRBJ2-7; 14 bases agree with TRBD2. CDR3 region: CATRLAGGRYEQYF. CDR3 DNA sequence: TGTGCCACACGACTAGCGGGGGGGCGGTACGAGCAGTACTTC.